These 8 T cell receptor beta chains came from one sample sequenced in a study of graft-versus-host responses after intestinal transplantation. Antigens for these TCRs are unknown. Clones were sequenced by immunoSEQ multiplex PCR, and TCRdb holds only the in-frame ones, with some missing. Of about 70,000 clones listed, nearly 85% were seen once; the top ten hold 0.39%. The specimen comprised unstimulated CD4+ T cells sorted from spleen or lymph node cells, sampled before transplant. These receptors all stem from a human donor who was the organ donor for an intestinal transplant.

This chain joins TRBV2 and TRBJ1-6, with D possibly TRBD1 on 5 matching bases. This CDR3 spans 15 amino acids. Trimming removed 3 bases at V and 5 bases at J, with 11 bases between. The germline CDR1 and CDR2 sequences are SNHLY and FYNNEI. The CDR3 protein is CASSEGQSHNSPLHF. The CDR3 DNA reads as TGTGCCAGCAGTGAGGGGCAGAGCCATAATTCACCCCTCCACTTT.

The rearrangement links TRBV27 to TRBJ2-3; maybe TRBD1 (6 bases). Trimming removed 3 bases at V and 2 bases at J, with 9 bases between. Germline V gene lookup returns CDR1 MNHEY and CDR2 SMNVEV (reference sequence). This CDR3 has 14 residues. The CDR3 region is CASSFQGSTDTQYF. CDR3 coding DNA: TGTGCCAGCAGTTTTCAGGGGTCCACAGATACGCAGTATTTT.

The chain recombines TRBV7-8 with TRBJ1-5, with 12 bases that match TRBD1. The CDR3 runs to 16 residues. After removal of 1 base from V and 5 bases from J, the junction contained 3 bases not matched to a gene. Germline CDR1 reads SGHVS; CDR2 reads FQNEAQ. Here the CDR3 DNA reads TGTGCCAGCAGCTTAGGCCGGGACAGGGGGCATCAGCCCCAGCATTTT. The encoded protein is CASSLGRDRGHQPQHF.

The chain has TRBV4-1 and TRBJ1-2; 8 bases align to TRBD1. The V and J ends lost 0 bases and 6 bases, in that order; junction bases with no gene match: 3. This CDR3 has 14 residues. From germline, CDR1 is MGHRA and CDR2 YSYEKL. The DNA of the CDR3 is TGCGCCAGCAGCCAAGATCCAGGGGGCGATGGCTACACCTTC. Amino acids: CASSQDPGGDGYTF.

The rearrangement uses TRBV6-6 and TRBJ2-7, with 7 positions matching TRBD1. The CDR3 sequence is 12 residues long. CDR1 MNHNY and CDR2 SVGAGI come from the germline V gene (reference sequence). Trimming removed 5 bases from V and 12 bases from J; junction bases left unmatched: 10. The CDR3 sequence: CASSDPTGLLYV. The CDR3 DNA reads as TGTGCCAGCAGTGACCCGACAGGGTTGCTGTACGTC.

The rearrangement uses TRBV19 and TRBJ1-2; D gene unclear. Germline CDR1 is LNHDA and CDR2 is SQIVND (reference sequence). Trimming took off 7 bases at V and 7 bases at J, with 19 bases between the two ends. The CDR3 is made up of 14 amino acids. CDR3 DNA: TGTGCCAGTACCCAGAGGGTACTTTCGGGTGGCTACACCTTC. This sequence encodes CASTQRVLSGGYTF. The full variable domain, completed using reference TRBV19 and TRBJ1-2, is DGGITQSPKYLFRKEGQNVTLSCEQNLNHDAMYWYRQDPGQGLRLIYYSQIVNDFQKGDIAEGYSVSREKKESFPLTVTSAQKNPTAFYLCASTQRVLSGGYTFGSGTRLTVV.

The rearrangement links TRBV7-8 to TRBJ1-3, with 7 bases aligning to TRBD1. V gave up 1 base and J gave up 7 bases; unmatched junction bases: 10. Germline V lookup: CDR1 SGHVS, CDR2 FQNEAQ. The CDR3 loop spans 16 amino acids. CDR3 sequence reads: CASSLEGDSLGNTIYF. The CDR3 coding sequence is TGTGCCAGCAGCTTAGAGGGGGACAGCTTAGGGAACACCATATATTTT.

The V call is TRBV6-5, the J call TRBJ1-5; D uncertain. The CDR3 sequence is 14 residues long. V was cut by 2 bases and J by 5 bases, with 10 bases left in between. Germline loops: CDR1 MNHEY, CDR2 SVGAGI. The CDR3 region has the DNA TGTGCCAGCAGTTACCGACCTCAGGATCAGCCCCAGCATTTT. It codes for CASSYRPQDQPQHF.